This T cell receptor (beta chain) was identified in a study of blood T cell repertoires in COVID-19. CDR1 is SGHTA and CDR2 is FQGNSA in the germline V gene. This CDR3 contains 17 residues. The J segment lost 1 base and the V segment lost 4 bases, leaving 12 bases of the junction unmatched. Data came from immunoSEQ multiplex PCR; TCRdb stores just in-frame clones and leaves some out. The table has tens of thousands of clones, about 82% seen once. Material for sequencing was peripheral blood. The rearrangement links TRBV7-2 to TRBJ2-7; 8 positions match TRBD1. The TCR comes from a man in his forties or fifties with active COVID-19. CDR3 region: CASSSPPDRDHSYEQYF. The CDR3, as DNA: TGTGCCAGCAGCTCGCCCCCGGACAGGGACCATTCCTACGAGCAGTACTTC.